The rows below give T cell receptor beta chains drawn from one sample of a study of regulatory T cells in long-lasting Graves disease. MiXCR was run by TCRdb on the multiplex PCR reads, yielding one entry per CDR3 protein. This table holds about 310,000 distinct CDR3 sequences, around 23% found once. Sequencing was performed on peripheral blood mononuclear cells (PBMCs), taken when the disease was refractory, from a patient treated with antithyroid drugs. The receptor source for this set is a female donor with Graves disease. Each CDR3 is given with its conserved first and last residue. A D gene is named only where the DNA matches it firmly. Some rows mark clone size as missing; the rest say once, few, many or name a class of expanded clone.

cdr3_aa: CASSDRFQETQYF
cdr3_nt: TGCGCCAGCAGTGACCGTTTCCAAGAGACCCAGTACTTC
clone_size: few
d_call: NA
v_call: TRBV10-1
j_call: TRBJ2-5

cdr3_aa: CAWSVTGAGGYTF
cdr3_nt: TGTGCCTGGAGTGTCACAGGGGCAGGGGGCTACACCTTC
clone_size: few
d_call: TRBD1
v_call: TRBV30
j_call: TRBJ1-2

cdr3_aa: CAISVDRQSSYNSPLHF
cdr3_nt: TGTGCCATCAGTGTCGATCGCCAGAGCTCCTATAATTCACCCCTCCACTTT
clone_size: many
d_call: NA
v_call: TRBV10-3
j_call: TRBJ1-6

cdr3_aa: CASGTGGMTKNIQYF
cdr3_nt: TGTGCCAGCGGGACAGGGGGCATGACCAAAAACATTCAGTACTTC
clone_size: many
d_call: TRBD1
v_call: TRBV2
j_call: TRBJ2-4

cdr3_aa: CASSLGRRGVDEQFF
cdr3_nt: TGTGCCAGCAGCTTAGGCAGGAGGGGCGTGGATGAGCAGTTCTTC
clone_size: many
d_call: NA
v_call: TRBV11-2
j_call: TRBJ2-1

cdr3_aa: CASSPETGGMETQYF
cdr3_nt: TGTGCCAGCTCACCAGAGACAGGGGGCATGGAGACCCAGTACTTC
clone_size: many
d_call: TRBD1
v_call: TRBV18
j_call: TRBJ2-5

cdr3_aa: CASSLQGGQEAQYF
cdr3_nt: TGTGCCAGCAGCCTACAGGGGGGACAAGAGGCCCAGTACTTC
clone_size: once
d_call: TRBD1
v_call: TRBV28
j_call: TRBJ2-5

cdr3_aa: CASRGGGPDTQYF
cdr3_nt: TGTGCCAGCAGGGGGGGTGGCCCAGATACGCAGTATTTT
clone_size: few
d_call: NA
v_call: TRBV2
j_call: TRBJ2-3

cdr3_aa: CASSSRQGALGSEAFF
cdr3_nt: TGTGCCAGCAGTTCTCGACAGGGGGCCCTAGGGAGCGAAGCTTTCTTT
clone_size: NA
d_call: TRBD1
v_call: TRBV27
j_call: TRBJ1-1

cdr3_aa: CASSLRKMEGGQVTYEQYF
cdr3_nt: TGTGCCAGTAGTTTAAGAAAGATGGAAGGAGGACAGGTAACCTACGAGCAGTACTTC
clone_size: NA
d_call: TRBD1
v_call: TRBV19
j_call: TRBJ2-7

cdr3_aa: CSASQLGTATNIQYF
cdr3_nt: TGCAGTGCTAGTCAATTGGGGACAGCGACAAACATTCAGTACTTC
clone_size: NA
d_call: TRBD1
v_call: TRBV20-1
j_call: TRBJ2-4

cdr3_aa: CAWRVQGNTGELFF
cdr3_nt: TGTGCCTGGAGGGTCCAGGGGAACACCGGGGAGCTGTTTTTT
clone_size: NA
d_call: NA
v_call: TRBV30
j_call: TRBJ2-2

cdr3_aa: CASSLERILQETQYF
cdr3_nt: TGTGCCAGCAGTTTAGAACGGATCCTCCAAGAGACCCAGTACTTC
clone_size: NA
d_call: NA
v_call: TRBV27
j_call: TRBJ2-5

cdr3_aa: CASSSYRGASYEQYF
cdr3_nt: TGTGCCAGCAGCTCTTACAGGGGCGCTTCCTACGAGCAGTACTTC
clone_size: NA
d_call: TRBD1
v_call: TRBV7-2
j_call: TRBJ2-7

cdr3_aa: CASRTQGGANVLTF
cdr3_nt: TGTGCCAGCAGAACTCAGGGAGGGGCCAACGTCCTGACTTTC
clone_size: NA
d_call: NA
v_call: TRBV7-3
j_call: TRBJ2-6

cdr3_aa: CASSLKEGETQYF
cdr3_nt: TGTGCCAGCAGTTTAAAGGAAGGGGAGACCCAGTACTTC
clone_size: many
d_call: NA
v_call: TRBV28
j_call: TRBJ2-5

cdr3_aa: CASNSPSNTGELFF
cdr3_nt: TGTGCCAGTAACAGCCCCTCGAACACCGGGGAGCTGTTTTTT
clone_size: NA
d_call: NA
v_call: TRBV19
j_call: TRBJ2-2

cdr3_aa: CASRKGGATFPFYTF
cdr3_nt: TGTGCCAGCAGAAAAGGTGGGGCCACCTTCCCTTTCTACACCTTC
clone_size: many
d_call: NA
v_call: TRBV6-1
j_call: TRBJ1-2

cdr3_aa: CASSAGLREKLFF
cdr3_nt: TGTGCCAGCAGCGCGGGGCTGAGGGAAAAACTGTTTTTT
clone_size: NA
d_call: NA
v_call: TRBV7-9
j_call: TRBJ1-4

cdr3_aa: CASSLWAASTKNTEAFF
cdr3_nt: TGTGCCAGCAGCTTATGGGCAGCGAGTACTAAAAACACTGAAGCTTTCTTT
clone_size: NA
d_call: NA
v_call: TRBV5-5
j_call: TRBJ1-1

cdr3_aa: CSARDLRTVNNSPLHF
cdr3_nt: TGCAGTGCTAGAGATCTAAGGACAGTAAATAATTCACCCCTCCACTTT
clone_size: few
d_call: NA
v_call: TRBV20-1
j_call: TRBJ1-6

cdr3_aa: CANSLASGYQETQYF
cdr3_nt: TGTGCCAACAGCTTAGCCTCAGGGTACCAAGAGACCCAGTACTTC
clone_size: NA
d_call: NA
v_call: TRBV7-2
j_call: TRBJ2-5